Listed below are T cell receptor beta chains from one sample, sequenced in a study of technical replicates of blood from four donors. TCRdb keeps only in-frame clones here, not all; method: immunoSEQ multiplex PCR. The sample lists about 76,000 clones; about 86% were seen once. Source material: PBMCs. Receptors originate from a human donor in good health. Some clones in this sample may be carry-over from other donors' samples. CDR3s include the opening cysteine and the closing phenylalanine or tryptophan. A D gene is named only where the DNA matches it firmly. Part of the rows lack a size; the others show once, few, many or a class for expanded clones.

clone_size: NA; d_call: NA; v_call: TRBV4-3; j_call: TRBJ1-2; cdr3_aa: CASSQDLSGSNYGYTF; cdr3_nt: TGCGCCAGCAGCCAAGATCTGTCAGGGTCTAACTATGGCTACACCTTC
clone_size: once; d_call: NA; v_call: TRBV6-6; j_call: TRBJ2-7; cdr3_aa: CASSYSGGGHGYEQYF; cdr3_nt: TGTGCCAGCAGTTACTCTGGGGGGGGGCATGGGTACGAGCAGTACTTC
clone_size: NA; d_call: TRBD1; v_call: TRBV18; j_call: TRBJ2-7; cdr3_aa: CASSPQPQGLAEQYF; cdr3_nt: TGTGCCAGCTCACCACAGCCACAGGGGCTTGCCGAGCAGTACTTC
clone_size: NA; d_call: NA; v_call: TRBV10-2; j_call: TRBJ1-5; cdr3_aa: CASSDRVREAQPQHF; cdr3_nt: TGCGCCAGCAGTGATCGGGTCAGGGAGGCTCAGCCCCAGCATTTT
clone_size: few; d_call: TRBD1; v_call: TRBV6-1; j_call: TRBJ1-2; cdr3_aa: CASSLGQGRGYTF; cdr3_nt: TGTGCCAGCAGTCTTGGACAGGGCCGGGGCTACACCTTC
clone_size: NA; d_call: TRBD1; v_call: TRBV2; j_call: TRBJ1-2; cdr3_aa: CASRGQGIYGYTF; cdr3_nt: TGTGCCAGCAGAGGACAGGGGATCTATGGCTACACCTTC
clone_size: NA; d_call: TRBD1; v_call: TRBV9; j_call: TRBJ2-2; cdr3_aa: CASSKGPGQGFGELFF; cdr3_nt: TGTGCCAGCAGCAAAGGACCGGGACAGGGTTTCGGGGAGCTGTTTTTT
clone_size: NA; d_call: NA; v_call: TRBV5-1; j_call: TRBJ1-1; cdr3_aa: CASSLFFRVRTEAFF; cdr3_nt: TGCGCCAGCAGCTTGTTTTTCAGGGTTAGGACTGAAGCTTTCTTT
clone_size: NA; d_call: NA; v_call: TRBV6-5; j_call: TRBJ1-4; cdr3_aa: CASSYDGEKLFF; cdr3_nt: TGTGCCAGCAGTTACGACGGGGAAAAACTGTTTTTT
clone_size: NA; d_call: NA; v_call: TRBV4-3; j_call: TRBJ1-4; cdr3_aa: CASSQDLGAPEKLFF; cdr3_nt: TGCGCCAGCAGCCAAGATTTGGGGGCTCCCGAAAAACTGTTTTTT
clone_size: NA; d_call: TRBD2; v_call: TRBV7-2; j_call: TRBJ2-7; cdr3_aa: CASSLGLAGGPGQYF; cdr3_nt: TGTGCCAGCAGCTTAGGGCTAGCGGGGGGCCCGGGGCAGTACTTC
clone_size: once; d_call: TRBD1; v_call: TRBV7-3; j_call: TRBJ1-2; cdr3_aa: CASSPGDRIYGYTF; cdr3_nt: TGTGCCAGCAGCCCCGGGGACAGGATCTATGGCTACACCTTC
clone_size: NA; d_call: NA; v_call: TRBV11-2; j_call: TRBJ2-3; cdr3_aa: CASGRGKGVTDTQYF; cdr3_nt: TGTGCCAGCGGTCGTGGGAAGGGAGTAACAGATACGCAGTATTTT
clone_size: NA; d_call: NA; v_call: TRBV18; j_call: TRBJ2-2; cdr3_aa: CASSPGQGPNTGELFF; cdr3_nt: TGTGCCAGCTCACCGGGGCAGGGTCCGAACACCGGGGAGCTGTTTTTT
clone_size: NA; d_call: TRBD2; v_call: TRBV7-3; j_call: TRBJ2-2; cdr3_aa: CASGRAGARTGELFF; cdr3_nt: TGTGCCAGCGGACGAGCGGGAGCACGGACCGGGGAGCTGTTTTTT
clone_size: NA; d_call: NA; v_call: TRBV11-2; j_call: TRBJ2-3; cdr3_aa: CASSFPGGLRTDTQYF; cdr3_nt: TGTGCCAGCAGCTTTCCCGGCGGACTACGCACAGATACGCAGTATTTT
clone_size: NA; d_call: NA; v_call: TRBV16; j_call: TRBJ2-5; cdr3_aa: CASSHSGGEETQYF; cdr3_nt: TGTGCCAGCAGCCATAGTGGCGGGGAAGAGACCCAGTACTTC